This TCR beta chain was captured by sequencing in a study of early T cells in non-severe SARS-CoV-2 infection. The overall study: Chains from this unsorted whole-blood bulk RNA could not be paired. Study conclusions and caveats: Clonotype matching in VDJdb favored anti-spike CD8 responses and did not capture private and CD4 specificities.

Unique molecular identifiers were affixed to single, distinct cDNA molecules. TCRdb independently ran MiXCR on the 5' RACE reads; one entry per CDR3 protein. The sample has tens of thousands of distinct CDR3 sequences; around 6% are singletons. A few counts support this clonotype. The antigen is not known. Germline V gene data show CDR1 as SGHTA and CDR2 as FQGNSA. CDR3 size: 16 residues. V gave up 6 bases and J gave up 4 bases; unmatched junction bases: 7. This rearrangement joins TRBV7-2 to TRBJ2-1; 12 positions match TRBD2. The origin of this receptor is an adult who was a healthcare worker with PCR-confirmed SARS-CoV-2 infection or an uninfected control (not recorded which). Sequencing input: whole blood. Here the CDR3 DNA reads TGTGCCAGCAGACCGGGACTAGCGGGCACTTACAATGAGCAGTTCTTC. Protein: CASRPGLAGTYNEQFF.